These 14 T cell receptor beta chains came from one sample sequenced in a study of shared clonotypes between healthy human individuals. This table comes from immunoSEQ multiplex PCR, and its TCRdb copy is limited to in-frame clones, with some not included. This sample has fewer than 800,000 clones; roughly 94% occur once, and the top ten carry roughly 22%. Naivety among CD8 cells was defined by CD45RO negativity and positive CCR7 selection, thereby excluding terminally differentiated effector memory CD45RA+ cells. Sequenced sample: naive CD8+ T cells sorted from blood. These receptors were taken from a young man in good health.

Here the CDR3 DNA reads TGCGCCAGCAGCCAAGGCCTCACATTCACTGAAGCTTTCTTT. Translating it yields CASSQGLTFTEAFF. The chain employs TRBV4-3 and TRBJ1-1, with no clear D. V was clipped by 1 base and J by 4 bases, with 10 bases between them. Germline loops: CDR1 LGHNA, CDR2 YSLEER. This CDR3 spans 14 amino acids.

The chain is built from TRBV11-2 and TRBJ2-1; 9 nucleotides align to TRBD2. The CDR3 covers 16 residues. Per the germline V gene, CDR1 is SGHAT and CDR2 is FQNNGV. The trim removed 2 bases at V and 3 bases at J, leaving 5 bases unmatched. Here the CDR3 reads CASSLRRLADYNEQFF. The CDR3 region has the DNA TGTGCCAGCAGCTTACGGAGACTAGCGGACTACAATGAGCAGTTCTTC. The full variable domain, with the rest looked up from reference TRBV11-2 and TRBJ2-1, is EAGVAQSPRYKIIEKRQSVAFWCNPISGHATLYWYQQILGQGPKLLIQFQNNGVVDDSQLPKDRFSAERLKGVDSTLKIQPAKLEDSAVYLCASSLRRLADYNEQFFGPGTRLTVL.

The chain has TRBV6-1 and TRBJ2-5; D possibly corresponds to TRBD2 (6 bases). Germline V gives CDR1 MNHNS, CDR2 SASEGT. V lost 3 bases and J 8 bases, leaving 31 bases between the germline ends. The CDR3 is 19 amino acids. Here the CDR3 DNA reads TGTGCCAGCAGTGACCTCGGGGGAGACAGCCTCTATCAAAAGCAAACCCAGTACTTC. Protein: CASSDLGGDSLYQKQTQYF.

On this clone itself: A read error may account for a junction end that differs from germline. Here the CDR3 reads CASSLSKSYDEQFF. The CDR3 DNA reads as TGTGCCAGCAGTTTATCGAAAAGCTACGATGAGCAGTTCTTC. The chain couples TRBV27 to TRBJ2-1; D not resolved. The CDR3 sequence is 14 residues long. The V gene's germline CDR1 is MNHEY and CDR2 SMNVEV (reference sequence).

The rearrangement joins TRBV7-9 to TRBJ2-1; D may be TRBD1 or TRBD2 (6 bases each). The CDR3 is 15 residues long. From germline, CDR1 is SEHNR and CDR2 FQNEAQ (reference sequence). V dropped 5 bases and J dropped 7 bases, with 18 bases sitting between them. This chain's CDR3 is CASSPRSAGTNEQFF. The CDR3 DNA follows: TGTGCCAGCAGCCCCCGCTCCGCGGGGACAAATGAGCAGTTCTTC.

The genes are TRBV29-1 and TRBJ2-2, with TRBD1 identical over 11 bases. Germline-derived CDR1 and CDR2 are SQVTM and ANQGSEA. The CDR3 totals 14 residues. Germline trimming cut 6 bases from V and 4 bases from J; bases unmatched to any gene: 4. The CDR3 coding sequence is TGCAGCGTAGCCGGGACAGGGGGCACCGGGGAGCTGTTTTTT. Its protein is CSVAGTGGTGELFF.

The rearrangement uses TRBV7-6 and TRBJ1-1, with 8 positions matching TRBD1. The CDR3 is 14 residues long. V gave up 4 bases and J gave up 6 bases; unmatched junction bases: 7. Germline CDR1 and CDR2: SGHVS and FNYEAQ. CDR3 nucleotides: TGTGCCAGCAGCTCAGGGACAGGTGGGGCTGAAGCTTTCTTT. This sequence encodes CASSSGTGGAEAFF.

V is TRBV7-6 and J is TRBJ1-4, with D possibly matching TRBD1 (6 bases). Trimming took 5 bases from V and 5 from J, leaving 18 bases between them. Looked up from germline, CDR1 is SGHVS and CDR2 is FNYEAQ. CDR3 length: 16 residues. CDR3 DNA: TGTGCCAGCAGCACAGGGTCAGGGGTTCGGAATGAAAAACTGTTTTTT. It encodes CASSTGSGVRNEKLFF.

CDR3 protein: CAWSPLDNEQFF. In DNA form, the CDR3 reads TGTGCCTGGAGTCCCCTGGACAATGAGCAGTTCTTC. This rearrangement joins TRBV30 to TRBJ2-1; D remains unclear. The CDR3 has 12 residues. Germline CDR1 and CDR2: GTSNPN and SVGIG (reference sequence). Trimming shortened V by 2 bases and J by 5 bases, and 7 bases separated the two germline ends.

The rearrangement links TRBV7-9 to TRBJ1-5, with a possible D match to TRBD1 (6 bases). V was trimmed by 1 base and J by 3 bases, leaving 22 bases between them. Germline V gene data show CDR1 as SEHNR and CDR2 as FQNEAQ (reference sequence). CDR3 length: 19 amino acids. The CDR3 region is CASSLGRGVEGVNNQPQHF. CDR3 sequence (DNA): TGTGCCAGCAGCTTAGGTCGCGGCGTGGAGGGGGTAAACAATCAGCCCCAGCATTTT.

CDR3 DNA sequence: TGTGCCAGCAGCCTAGGGGCGGCGATACAATATGAGCAGTTCTTC. It yields the protein CASSLGAAIQYEQFF. The chain recombines TRBV7-8 with TRBJ2-1; the D gene is possibly TRBD1 (5 bases). Trimming took 5 bases from V and 8 from J, leaving 19 bases between them. The CDR3 sequence is 15 residues long. The V gene's germline CDR1 is SGHVS and CDR2 FQNEAQ. Combining the CDR3 with reference TRBV7-8 and TRBJ2-1 gives the whole variable domain GAGVSQSPRYKVAKRGQDVALRCDPISGHVSLFWYQQALGQGPEFLTYFQNEAQLDKSGLPSDRFFAERPEGSVSTLKIQRTQQEDSAVYLCASSLGAAIQYEQFFGPGTRLTVL.

About this clone itself: It is unclear where the CDR3 begins or ends on the DNA, so no DNA is shown, and the CDR3 is as TCRdb lists it. The rearrangement uses TRBV7-9 and TRBJ2-2; the table's TRBD1 call for D was not verified on the DNA. From its first to its last residue, the CDR3 has 16 amino acids. In germline, CDR1 is SEHNR, CDR2 FQNEAQ (reference sequence). This CDR3 reads CASSTQDILRAGELFF.

This rearrangement joins TRBV4-2 to TRBJ2-7; TRBD1 agrees at 9 bases. This CDR3 contains 15 residues. CDR1 LGHNA and CDR2 YNFKEQ come from the germline V gene. The V and J ends lost 0 bases and 6 bases, in that order; junction bases with no gene match: 6. The CDR3 nucleotides are TGTGCCAGCAGCCAAGACCGGGGGACAGGGCGCGAGCAGTACTTC. Protein: CASSQDRGTGREQYF.

This rearrangement joins TRBV10-1 to TRBJ2-7; D uncertain. V lost 8 bases, J lost 0 bases, and 14 bases lay in between. Germline V CDR1 and CDR2: WNHNN, SYGVQD (reference sequence). The CDR3 is 14 residues long. DNA for the CDR3: TGCGCCAGCGAAACGGACCGCAGCTCCTACGAGCAGTACTTC. Its translation: CASETDRSSYEQYF.